The clone carrying this T cell receptor beta chain was counted only a few times. This record belongs to a study of blood T cell repertoires in COVID-19. Overall study: Samples came from the United States, Italy and Spain, spanning acute and convalescent COVID-19. The analysed material was cDNA or gDNA that came from T cells, B-cell-depleted T cells, or PBMCs.

In the study's own analysis: Estimates of nucleated cell counts were drawn from the amplification of reference gene primers. Assay used: immunoSEQ multiplex PCR; TCRdb lists only in-frame clones, some missing. V and J calls and clone size are given by that table; D and trimming were obtained from the DNA. The sample has some 25,000 clones, under 90% seen once; the top ten hold more than 6.5%. The sequenced sample consisted of peripheral blood. This TCR was sampled from a man aged 70-80 years with acute or convalescent COVID-19.

The CDR3 bases are TGTGCCCGCCAGGGGGATATGAACACTGAAGCTTTCTTT. Amino acid sequence: CARQGDMNTEAFF. The rearrangement joins TRBV2 to TRBJ1-1, with TRBD1 matching 7 bases. The length of the CDR3 is 13 residues. CDR1 SNHLY and CDR2 FYNNEI come from the germline V gene. The trim removed 11 bases at V and 0 bases at J, leaving 6 bases unmatched.